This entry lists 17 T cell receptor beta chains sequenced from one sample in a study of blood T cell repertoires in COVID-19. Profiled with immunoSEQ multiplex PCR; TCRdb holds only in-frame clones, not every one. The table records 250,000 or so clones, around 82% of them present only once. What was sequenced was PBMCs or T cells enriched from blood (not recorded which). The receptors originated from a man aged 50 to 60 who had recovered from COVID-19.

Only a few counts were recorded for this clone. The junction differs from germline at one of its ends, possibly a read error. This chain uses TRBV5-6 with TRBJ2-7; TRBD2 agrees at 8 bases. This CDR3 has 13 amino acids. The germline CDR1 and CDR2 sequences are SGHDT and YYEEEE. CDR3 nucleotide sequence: TGTGCCAGCAGCCGGGAGCGAGGCGGGAGGTGGCACTTC. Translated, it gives CASSRERGGRWHF. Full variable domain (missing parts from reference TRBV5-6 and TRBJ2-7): DAGVTQSPTHLIKTRGQQVTLRCSPKSGHDTVSWYQQALGQGPQFIFQYYEEEERQRGNFPDRFSGHQFPNYSSELNVNALLLGDSALYLCASSRERGGRWHFGPGTRLTVT.

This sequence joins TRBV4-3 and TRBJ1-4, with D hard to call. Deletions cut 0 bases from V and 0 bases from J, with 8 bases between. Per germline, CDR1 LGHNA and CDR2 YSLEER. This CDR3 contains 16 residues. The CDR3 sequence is CASSQDSRSTNEKLFF. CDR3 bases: TGCGCCAGCAGCCAAGATTCCAGATCAACTAATGAAAAACTGTTTTTT.

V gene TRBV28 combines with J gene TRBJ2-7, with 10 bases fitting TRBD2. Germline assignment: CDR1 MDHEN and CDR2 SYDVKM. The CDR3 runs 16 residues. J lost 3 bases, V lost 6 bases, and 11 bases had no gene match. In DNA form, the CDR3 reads TGTGCCAGCAGCCAGCGGACTAGCGGTTTCATCTACGAGCAGTACTTC. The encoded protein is CASSQRTSGFIYEQYF.

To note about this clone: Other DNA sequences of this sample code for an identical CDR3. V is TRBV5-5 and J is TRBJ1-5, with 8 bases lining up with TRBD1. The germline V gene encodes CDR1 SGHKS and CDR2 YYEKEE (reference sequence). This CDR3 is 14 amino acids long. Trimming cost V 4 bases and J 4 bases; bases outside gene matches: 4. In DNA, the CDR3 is TGTGCCAGCAGCCTAGACAGGGGTAATCAGCCCCAGCATTTT. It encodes CASSLDRGNQPQHF.

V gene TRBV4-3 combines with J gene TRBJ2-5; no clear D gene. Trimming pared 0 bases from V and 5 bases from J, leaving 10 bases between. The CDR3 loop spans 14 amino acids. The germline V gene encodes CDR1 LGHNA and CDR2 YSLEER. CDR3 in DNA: TGCGCCAGCAGCCAAGACAGAGGCCCGGAGACCCAGTACTTC. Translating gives CASSQDRGPETQYF.

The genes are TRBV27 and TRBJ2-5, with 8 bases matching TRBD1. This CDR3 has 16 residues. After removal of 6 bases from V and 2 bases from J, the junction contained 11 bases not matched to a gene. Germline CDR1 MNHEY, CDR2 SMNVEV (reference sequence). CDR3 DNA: TGTGCCAGCAGGACAACAACCAGGGGGCTTCAAGAGACCCAGTACTTC. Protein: CASRTTTRGLQETQYF.

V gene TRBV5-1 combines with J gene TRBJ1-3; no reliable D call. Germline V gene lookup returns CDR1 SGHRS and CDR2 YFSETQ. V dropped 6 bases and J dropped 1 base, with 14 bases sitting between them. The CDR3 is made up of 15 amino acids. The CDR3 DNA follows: TGCGCCAGCAAATATGAGCTTCATTCTGGAAACACCATATATTTT. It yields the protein CASKYELHSGNTIYF.

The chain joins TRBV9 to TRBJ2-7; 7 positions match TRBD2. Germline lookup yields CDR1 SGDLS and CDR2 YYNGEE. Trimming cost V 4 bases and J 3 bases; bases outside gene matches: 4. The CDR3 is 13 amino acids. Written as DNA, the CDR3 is TGTGCCAGCAGCATCAGCGGGAACTACGAGCAGTACTTC. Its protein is CASSISGNYEQYF. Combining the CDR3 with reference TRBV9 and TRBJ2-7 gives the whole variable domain DSGVTQTPKHLITATGQRVTLRCSPRSGDLSVYWYQQSLDQGLQFLIQYYNGEERAKGNILERFSAQQFPDLHSELNLSSLELGDSALYFCASSISGNYEQYFGPGTRLTVT.

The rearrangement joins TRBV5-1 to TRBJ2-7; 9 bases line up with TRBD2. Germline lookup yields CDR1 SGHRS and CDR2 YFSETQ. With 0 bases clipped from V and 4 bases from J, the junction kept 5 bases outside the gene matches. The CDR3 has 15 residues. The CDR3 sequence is CASSLEIAGAYEQYF. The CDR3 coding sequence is TGCGCCAGCAGCTTGGAGATAGCGGGAGCGTACGAGCAGTACTTC.

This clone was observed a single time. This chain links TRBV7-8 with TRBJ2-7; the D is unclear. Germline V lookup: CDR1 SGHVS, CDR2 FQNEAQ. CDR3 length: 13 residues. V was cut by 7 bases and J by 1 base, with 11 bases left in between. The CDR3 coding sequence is TGTGCCAGCACCCTAGGCCTTTCCTACGAGCAGTACTTC. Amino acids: CASTLGLSYEQYF.

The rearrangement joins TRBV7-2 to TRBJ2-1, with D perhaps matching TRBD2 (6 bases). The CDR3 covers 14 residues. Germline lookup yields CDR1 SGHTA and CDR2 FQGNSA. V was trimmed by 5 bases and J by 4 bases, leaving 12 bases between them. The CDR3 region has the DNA TGTGCCAGCAGCGTGGGCGGGACGTACAATGAGCAGTTCTTC. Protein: CASSVGGTYNEQFF.

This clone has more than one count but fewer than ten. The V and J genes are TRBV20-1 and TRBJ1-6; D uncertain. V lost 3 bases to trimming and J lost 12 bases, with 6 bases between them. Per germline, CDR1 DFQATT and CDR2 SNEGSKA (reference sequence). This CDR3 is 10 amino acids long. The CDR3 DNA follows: TGCAGTGCTAGGTACGGACCCCTCCACTTT. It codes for CSARYGPLHF.

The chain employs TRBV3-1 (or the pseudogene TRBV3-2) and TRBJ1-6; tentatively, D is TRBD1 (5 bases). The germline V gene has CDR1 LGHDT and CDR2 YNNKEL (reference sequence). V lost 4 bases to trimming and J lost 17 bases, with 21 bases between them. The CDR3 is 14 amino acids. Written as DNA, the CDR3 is TGTGCCAGCAGCCTCACCGGGAAGGAGGGACCAGTCCACTTT. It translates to CASSLTGKEGPVHF.

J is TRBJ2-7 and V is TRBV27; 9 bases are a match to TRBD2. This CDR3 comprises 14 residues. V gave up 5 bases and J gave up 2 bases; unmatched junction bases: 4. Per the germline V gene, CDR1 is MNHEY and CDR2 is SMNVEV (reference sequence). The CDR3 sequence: CASSTIAGAYEQYF. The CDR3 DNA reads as TGTGCCAGCAGTACGATAGCGGGAGCCTACGAGCAGTACTTC.

The CDR3: CASKEQGMVNTEAFF. CDR3 bases: TGTGCCAGCAAAGAACAGGGGATGGTGAACACTGAAGCTTTCTTT. J is TRBJ1-1 and V is TRBV2; 7 bases align to TRBD1. The CDR3 loop spans 15 amino acids. Per germline, CDR1 SNHLY and CDR2 FYNNEI. V lost 7 bases to trimming and J lost 0 bases; unmatched junction nucleotides: 8.

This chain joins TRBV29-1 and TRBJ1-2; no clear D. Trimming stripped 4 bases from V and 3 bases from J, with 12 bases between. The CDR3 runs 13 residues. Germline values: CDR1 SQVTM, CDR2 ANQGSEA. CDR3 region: CSVAGRTDYGYTF. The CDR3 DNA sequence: TGCAGCGTTGCGGGGAGAACGGACTATGGCTACACCTTC. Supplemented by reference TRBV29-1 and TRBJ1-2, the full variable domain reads SAVISQKPSRDICQRGTSLTIQCQVDSQVTMMFWYRQQPGQSLTLIATANQGSEATYESGFVIDKFPISRPNLTFSTLTVSNMSPEDSSIYLCSVAGRTDYGYTFGSGTRLTVV.

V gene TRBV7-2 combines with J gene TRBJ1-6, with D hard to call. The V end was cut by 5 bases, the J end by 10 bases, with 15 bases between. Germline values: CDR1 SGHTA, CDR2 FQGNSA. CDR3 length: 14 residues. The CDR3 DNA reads TGTGCCAGCAGCCCCGGACGGGGAGGATCACCCCTCCACTTT. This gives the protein CASSPGRGGSPLHF.